The 12 T cell receptor beta chains reported below all come from one sample, sequenced in a study of identical twins. TCRdb itself ran the 5' RACE reads through MiXCR, one entry per CDR3 protein. The sample holds hundreds of thousands of distinct CDR3 sequences, around a sixth seen once. These data were likewise used in another study, on T cells expressing NK-cell markers.

The sample taken for sequencing was PBMCs. The receptors originated from a woman aged 18-29 years in good health.

V is TRBV29-1 and J is TRBJ2-1; perhaps TRBD2 as D (5 bases). Germline CDR1 is SQVTM and CDR2 is ANQGSEA. CDR3 length: 10 amino acids. Trimming cost V 6 bases and J 10 bases, with 10 bases left between them. This CDR3 is CSVSSGEQFF. CDR3 DNA: TGCAGCGTCTCCTCGGGGGAGCAGTTCTTC.

This sequence joins TRBV27 and TRBJ2-1; D is unclear. In germline, CDR1 is MNHEY, CDR2 SMNVEV (reference sequence). CDR3 size: 12 residues. V was clipped by 6 bases and J by 6 bases, with 9 bases between them. The CDR3 DNA sequence: TGTGCCAGCAGGGAATGGGGCAATGAGCAGTTCTTC. Amino acids: CASREWGNEQFF.

Only a few counts were recorded for this clonotype. V is TRBV7-6 and J is TRBJ2-1; 8 bases are a match to TRBD2. The ends lost 4 bases at V and 4 bases at J; junction bases unmatched: 6. The germline CDR1 and CDR2 sequences are SGHVS and FNYEAQ. The CDR3 totals 15 residues. The CDR3 spells CASSSGRGVYNEQFF. Here the CDR3 DNA reads TGTGCCAGCAGCTCCGGGCGGGGGGTTTACAATGAGCAGTTCTTC.

The chain carries TRBV7-9 and TRBJ2-7; D is undetermined. The CDR3 has 15 residues. The V end lost 5 bases, the J end lost 3 bases, and 17 bases lay between the germline ends. CDR1 is SEHNR and CDR2 is FQNEAQ in the germline V gene (reference sequence). CDR3 region: CASSADRTWNYEQYF. CDR3 in DNA: TGTGCCAGCAGCGCCGATAGGACCTGGAACTACGAGCAGTACTTC. The full variable domain, completed using reference TRBV7-9 and TRBJ2-7, is DTGVSQNPRHKITKRGQNVTFRCDPISEHNRLYWYRQTLGQGPEFLTYFQNEAQLEKSRLLSDRFSAERPKGSFSTLEIQRTEQGDSAMYLCASSADRTWNYEQYFGPGTRLTVT.

The genes are TRBV25-1 and TRBJ2-1; perhaps TRBD1 as D (5 bases). CDR1 and CDR2 (germline): MGHDK, SYGVNS. The CDR3 contains 12 residues. The CDR3 nucleotides read TGTTCTGAAGGCGACAGCGACAATGAGCAGTTCTTC. This translates into CSEGDSDNEQFF. Full variable domain (remainder filled in from reference TRBV25-1 and TRBJ2-1): EADIYQTPRYLVIGTGKKITLECSQTMGHDKMYWYQQDPGMELHLIHYSYGVNSTEKGDLSSESTVSRIRTEHFPLTLESARPSHTSQYLCSEGDSDNEQFFGPGTRLTVL.

The chain has TRBV7-9 and TRBJ1-1; 10 bases map to TRBD1. Germline V gene sequence: CDR1 SEHNR, CDR2 FQNEAQ (reference sequence). There are 15 residues in the CDR3. The J segment lost 3 bases and the V segment lost 4 bases, leaving 5 bases of the junction unmatched. As DNA, the CDR3 is TGTGCCAGCAGCTGGACCGGGACAGGGGACACTGAAGCTTTCTTT. As protein: CASSWTGTGDTEAFF.

In its sample, this clonotype was seen a few times. This chain links TRBV2 with TRBJ2-7, with 8 nucleotides matching TRBD1. The CDR3 totals 13 residues. The trim removed 6 bases at V and 5 bases at J, leaving 6 bases unmatched. The germline V gene encodes CDR1 SNHLY and CDR2 FYNNEI. CDR3 sequence reads: CASRVTGADEQYF. CDR3 nucleotide sequence: TGTGCCAGCAGGGTGACAGGGGCGGACGAGCAGTACTTC.

The chain couples TRBV5-1 to TRBJ2-2; D unclear. CDR1 is SGHRS, CDR2 YFSETQ, per germline. This CDR3 comprises 13 residues. V gave up 2 bases and J gave up 7 bases, with 9 bases separating them. The chain's CDR3 is CASSLEGIGELFF. The CDR3 bases are TGCGCCAGCAGCTTAGAAGGGATCGGGGAGCTGTTTTTT. Based on the CDR3 plus reference TRBV5-1 and TRBJ2-2, the full variable domain is KAGVTQTPRYLIKTRGQQVTLSCSPISGHRSVSWYQQTPGQGLQFLFEYFSETQRNKGNFPGRFSGRQFSNSRSEMNVSTLELGDSALYLCASSLEGIGELFFGEGSRLTVL.

This clonotype was observed a few times. This chain joins TRBV3-1 and TRBJ1-6; no definite D call. In germline, CDR1 is LGHDT, CDR2 YNNKEL (reference sequence). V gave up 3 bases and J gave up 6 bases, with 12 bases separating them. The CDR3 is made up of 15 amino acids. This CDR3 is CASSQGPNPNSPLHF. Written as DNA, the CDR3 is TGTGCCAGCAGCCAGGGCCCGAATCCTAATTCACCCCTCCACTTT.

V usage is TRBV18 and J usage is TRBJ2-7; the match to TRBD2 covers 13 bases. Germline assignment: CDR1 KGHSH and CDR2 LQKENI. The CDR3 spans 14 residues. After removal of 6 bases from V and 5 bases from J, the junction contained 4 bases not matched to a gene. In nucleotides, the CDR3 is TGTGCCAGCTCCCTCGGGACTAGCGGGAACGAGCAGTACTTC. It codes for CASSLGTSGNEQYF. The variable domain in full, completed from reference TRBV18 and TRBJ2-7, reads NAGVMQNPRHLVRRRGQEARLRCSPMKGHSHVYWYRQLPEEGLKFMVYLQKENIIDESGMPKERFSAEFPKEGPSILRIQQVVRGDSAAYFCASSLGTSGNEQYFGPGTRLTVT.

The CDR3 DNA reads as TGTGCCAGCAGTTACTCGGGACACCGAACCTACGAGCAGTACTTC. Amino acid sequence: CASSYSGHRTYEQYF. V is TRBV6-2 or TRBV6-3 and J is TRBJ2-7; possible D gene TRBD1, 6 bases. Germline CDR1 and CDR2: MNHEY and SVGEGT. The CDR3 covers 15 residues. V was pared by 0 bases and J by 2 bases, with 11 bases between.

This clonotype appeared once. The chain employs TRBV6-1 and TRBJ2-1; D is perhaps TRBD1 (6 bases). The CDR3 spans 15 residues. The germline V and J ends were trimmed by 6 bases and 2 bases, with 14 bases remaining between them. Germline V lookup: CDR1 MNHNS, CDR2 SASEGT. Here the CDR3 reads CASRTGYLAYNEQFF. The DNA of the CDR3 is TGTGCCAGCAGAACAGGGTACCTCGCCTACAATGAGCAGTTCTTC.